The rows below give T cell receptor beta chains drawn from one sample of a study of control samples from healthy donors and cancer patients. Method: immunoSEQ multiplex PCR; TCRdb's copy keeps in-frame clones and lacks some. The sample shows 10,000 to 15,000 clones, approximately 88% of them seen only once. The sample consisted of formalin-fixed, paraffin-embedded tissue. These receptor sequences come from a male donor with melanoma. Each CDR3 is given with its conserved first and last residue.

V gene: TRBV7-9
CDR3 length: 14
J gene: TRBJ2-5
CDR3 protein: CASSSWTGGETQYF

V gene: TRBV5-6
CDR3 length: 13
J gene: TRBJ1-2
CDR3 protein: CASSLRTSYGYTF

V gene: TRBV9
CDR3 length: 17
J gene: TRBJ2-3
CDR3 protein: CASSVVSGGGSTDTQYF

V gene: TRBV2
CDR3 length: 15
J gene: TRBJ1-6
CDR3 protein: CASSDLGGRIPPLHF

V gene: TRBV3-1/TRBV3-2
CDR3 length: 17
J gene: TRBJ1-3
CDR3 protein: CASSQLGRARSGNTIYF

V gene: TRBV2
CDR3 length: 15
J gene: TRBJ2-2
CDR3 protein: CASSVKGLNSGELFF

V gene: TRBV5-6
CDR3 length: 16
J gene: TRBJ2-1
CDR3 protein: CASSLRQTSGNNEQFF

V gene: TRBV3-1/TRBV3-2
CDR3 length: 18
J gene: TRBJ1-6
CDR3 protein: CASSQTMLRSSYNSPLHF

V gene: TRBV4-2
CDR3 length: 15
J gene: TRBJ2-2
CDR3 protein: CASSYSQLGTGELFF

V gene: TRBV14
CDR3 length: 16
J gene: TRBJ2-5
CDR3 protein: CASSQDFGKGQETQYF

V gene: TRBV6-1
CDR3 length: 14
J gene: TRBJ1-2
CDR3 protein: CASSEATGGGGYTF

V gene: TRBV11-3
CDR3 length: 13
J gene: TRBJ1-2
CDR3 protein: CASSRGGGDGYTF

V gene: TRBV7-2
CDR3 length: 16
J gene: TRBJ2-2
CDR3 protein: CASSRTGSANTGELFF

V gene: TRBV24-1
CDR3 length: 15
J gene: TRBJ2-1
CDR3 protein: CATSDSGLDYNEQFF

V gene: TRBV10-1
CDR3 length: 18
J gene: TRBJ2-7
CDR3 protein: CASSGELAGRIGTYEQYF

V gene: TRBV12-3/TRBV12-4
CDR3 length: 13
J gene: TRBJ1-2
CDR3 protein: CASSLGTGDGYTF

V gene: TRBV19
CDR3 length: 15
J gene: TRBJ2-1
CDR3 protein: CASSSLAGGNNEQFF

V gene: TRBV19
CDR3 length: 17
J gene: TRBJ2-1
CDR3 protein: CASTDLGTSGSKNEQFF

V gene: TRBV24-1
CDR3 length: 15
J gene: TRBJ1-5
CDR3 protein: CATSDKDKISQPQHF

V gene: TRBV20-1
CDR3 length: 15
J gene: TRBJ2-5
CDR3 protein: CSASKGTTYQETQYF

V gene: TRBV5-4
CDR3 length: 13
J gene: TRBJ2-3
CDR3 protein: CASSLDSTDTQYF

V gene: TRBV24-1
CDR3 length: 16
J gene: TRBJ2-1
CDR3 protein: CATSEPGTSGSDRQFF

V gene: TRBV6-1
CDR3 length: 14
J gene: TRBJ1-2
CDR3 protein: CASSEVQGYYGYTF

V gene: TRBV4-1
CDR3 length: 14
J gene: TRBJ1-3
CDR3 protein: CASSYTGKPDTIYF

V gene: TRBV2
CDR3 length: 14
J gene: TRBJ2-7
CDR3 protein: CASSAASGTYEQYF

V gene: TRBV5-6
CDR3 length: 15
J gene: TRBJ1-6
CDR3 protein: CASSLIAGFASPLHF

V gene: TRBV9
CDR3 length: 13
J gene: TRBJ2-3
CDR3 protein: CASSVDVAEVQYF

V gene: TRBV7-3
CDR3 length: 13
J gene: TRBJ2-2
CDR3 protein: CASSPRPTGELFF

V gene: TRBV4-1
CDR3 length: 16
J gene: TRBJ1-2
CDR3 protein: CASSQATGTNNYGYTF